This T cell receptor (beta chain) was sequenced for a study of T-cell memory formation after mild COVID-19. General study findings and limits: Second-wave clones with a day 37 peak had unconfirmed SARS-CoV-2 specificity.

Constant-segment primers were used for 5'RACE, and the resulting TCR alpha and TCR beta cDNA libraries carried sample barcodes and UMIs. Using its own MiXCR run on the 5' RACE reads, TCRdb lists one record per CDR3 protein. The table includes around 320,000 distinct CDR3 sequences, around 30% detected once. To note about this clonotype: Its specificity is unknown.

The CDR3 is 13 amino acids. Per the germline V gene, CDR1 is GTSNPN and CDR2 is SVGIG (reference sequence). Trimming removed 3 bases at V and 10 bases at J, with 13 bases between. The chain uses TRBV30 and TRBJ1-6; D possibly corresponds to TRBD1 (5 bases). The sample comprised PBMCs or a T cell subset sorted from them (not recorded which). The clonotype originates from an adult woman who had mild COVID-19 (a few samples of this study predate the infection). Cell type and time point are not known. The chain's CDR3 is CAWRDKGSSPLHF. The CDR3 nucleotides read TGTGCCTGGAGGGATAAGGGGTCCTCACCCCTCCACTTT.